This entry concerns a single T cell receptor (beta chain). What it binds is unknown. The data were taken from a study of beta chain features in type 1 diabetes. General study points: More deletions and fewer insertions at VDJ junctions were seen in type 1 diabetes patients.

The investigators reverse transcribed all of the isolated RNA, so they sequenced expressed TCRB transcripts. The method was immunoSEQ multiplex PCR; TCRdb's version includes in-frame clones alone and lacks a portion of them. The sample yields 350,000 to 400,000 clones, roughly 16% seen once. The germline CDR1 and CDR2 sequences are SGHRS and YFSETQ. This CDR3 is built from 15 residues. V lost 4 bases and J lost 8, with 21 bases in between. The receptor was isolated from a woman aged 18-35 years in good health. Sample: naive CD4+ T cells from blood. The V and J genes are TRBV5-1 and TRBJ1-2, with D possibly matching TRBD1 (6 bases). In nucleotides, the CDR3 is TGCGCCAGCAGCCAGGACAGAATAAATGGGGAGGGCTACACCTTC. Protein product: CASSQDRINGEGYTF.